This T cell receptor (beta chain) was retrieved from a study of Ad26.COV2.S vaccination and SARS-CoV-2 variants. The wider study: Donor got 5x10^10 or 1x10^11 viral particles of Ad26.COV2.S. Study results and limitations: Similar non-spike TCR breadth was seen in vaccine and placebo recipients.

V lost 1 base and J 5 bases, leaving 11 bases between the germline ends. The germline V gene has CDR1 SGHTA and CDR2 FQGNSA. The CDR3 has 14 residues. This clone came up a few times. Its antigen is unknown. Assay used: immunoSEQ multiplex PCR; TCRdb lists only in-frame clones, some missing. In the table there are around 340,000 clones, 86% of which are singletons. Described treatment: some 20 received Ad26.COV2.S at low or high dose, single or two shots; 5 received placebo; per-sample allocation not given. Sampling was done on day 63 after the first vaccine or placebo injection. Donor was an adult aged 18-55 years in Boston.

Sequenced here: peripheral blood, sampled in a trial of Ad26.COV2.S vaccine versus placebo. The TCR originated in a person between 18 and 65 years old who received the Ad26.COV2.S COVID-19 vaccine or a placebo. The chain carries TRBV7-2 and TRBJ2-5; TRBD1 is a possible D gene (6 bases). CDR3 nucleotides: TGTGCCAGCAGCTTAGGAAGGACAGTTGAGACCCAGTACTTC. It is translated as CASSLGRTVETQYF.